These T cell receptor beta chains were read from a single sample in a study of patients with pleural tuberculosis. TCRdb redid the calling of the reads with MiXCR, one entry per CDR3 protein. The sample holds under 65,000 distinct CDR3 sequences, approximately 7.9% seen once. The receptors stem from a human donor with pleural tuberculosis. CDR3s include the opening cysteine and the closing phenylalanine or tryptophan. A D gene is named only where the DNA matches it firmly. Clone size is not always given. Where it is, it says once, few, many or a class for expanded clones.

NA many TRBJ2-3 TRBV29-1 TGCAGCGCACCTGGAGGAGATACGCAGTATTTT CSAPGGDTQYF
NA many TRBJ1-1 TRBV2 TGTGCCAGCAGTGAAGGGGGGGCGAGGACTGAAGCTTTCTTT CASSEGGARTEAFF
NA many TRBJ2-1 TRBV3-1 TGTGCCAGCAGCCCAGACGAGAGCTCCTACAATGAGCAGTTCTTC CASSPDESSYNEQFF
NA NA TRBJ1-3 TRBV19 TGTGCCAGTAGTACGGGGTGGCACTTCTCTGGAAACACCATATATTTT CASSTGWHFSGNTIYF
TRBD2 many TRBJ2-1 TRBV20-1 TGCAGTGTCCTAAGCGGGAGCGTTGACAATGAGCAGTTCTTC CSVLSGSVDNEQFF
NA many TRBJ2-1 TRBV6-2/TRBV6-3 TGTGCCAGCAGTTACTCGAAGCCCCATGAGCAGTTCTTC CASSYSKPHEQFF
NA many TRBJ1-2 TRBV11-2 TGTGCCAGCAGCTCCGAGGGCTATGGCTACACCTTC CASSSEGYGYTF
NA few TRBJ1-2 TRBV5-2 TGTGCCAGCAAAGAGGGGACAGGGGGCTACTATGGCTACACCTTC CASKEGTGGYYGYTF
TRBD1 many TRBJ2-6 TRBV6-2/TRBV6-3 TGTGCCAGCAGTTACAGTACAGGGGTTGGGGCCAACGTCCTGACTTTC CASSYSTGVGANVLTF
TRBD2 many TRBJ2-2 TRBV20-1 TGCAGTGCTAGTGTAGCGGGAGCCTTCCGGACCGGGGAGCTGTTTTTT CSASVAGAFRTGELFF
TRBD2 many TRBJ2-7 TRBV20-1 TGCAGTGCTGGACTAGCGGAAGATTACGAGCAGTACTTC CSAGLAEDYEQYF
NA many TRBJ1-6 TRBV11-2 TGTGCCAGCAGGGTCGAGGGTTCACCCCTCCACTTT CASRVEGSPLHF
NA NA TRBJ1-4 TRBV7-2 TGTGCCAGCAGCTTAGCGGGGGGTATCGGTGAAAAACTGTTTTTT CASSLAGGIGEKLFF
NA many TRBJ2-2 TRBV14 TGTGCCAGCGGACGGAGAACGAACACCGGGGAGCTGTTTTTT CASGRRTNTGELFF
NA many TRBJ1-1 TRBV5-1 TGCGCCAGCAGCTTGGATCCAGCGGGTTCGGGGACTGAAGCTTTCTTT CASSLDPAGSGTEAFF
NA NA TRBJ2-7 TRBV19 TGTGCCAGTAGTATAGCCAGGGGCTACGAGCAGTACTTC CASSIARGYEQYF
NA many TRBJ1-1 TRBV29-1 TGCAGCACCTGGACAGATAACACTGAAGCTTTCTTT CSTWTDNTEAFF
NA few TRBJ2-1 TRBV5-1 TGCGCCAGCAGTATTACTAGCTCCTACAATGAGCAGTTCTTC CASSITSSYNEQFF
NA many TRBJ2-3 TRBV20-1 TGCAGTGCTATAGCGGCCAGATCGTCGGGTACGCAGTATTTT CSAIAARSSGTQYF
NA many TRBJ2-1 TRBV27 TGTGCCAGCAGTTTATCGGATTCGTGGACAAACAATGAGCAGTTCTTC CASSLSDSWTNNEQFF
TRBD2 many TRBJ2-1 TRBV12-3/TRBV12-4 TGTGCCAGCAGTAGAAGAATCGGGACTACCTACAATGAGCAGTTCTTC CASSRRIGTTYNEQFF
NA many TRBJ1-5 TRBV25-1 TGTGCCAGCAGTGAGTATAGCCTCAATCAGCCCCAGCATTTT CASSEYSLNQPQHF
NA many TRBJ1-3 TRBV25-1 TGTGCCAGCAGTGTAATCGGCCAGATCAGTGGAAACACCATATATTTT CASSVIGQISGNTIYF
NA NA TRBJ1-1 TRBV5-6 TGTGCCAGCACCTTAGGAAGGCAAGGGGCTTTCTTT CASTLGRQGAFF
NA many TRBJ1-5 TRBV4-1 TGCGCCAGCAGCCAAGATTCCTACAGGGAGAAGGGCAATCAGCCCCAGCATTTT CASSQDSYREKGNQPQHF
TRBD2 many TRBJ2-5 TRBV20-1 TGCAGTGCTCGTAGCGGGAGCCCCGAAGAGACCCAGTACTTC CSARSGSPEETQYF
NA many TRBJ1-1 TRBV2 TGTGCCAGCAGTGAATACAGCAACACTGAAGCTTTCTTT CASSEYSNTEAFF
NA many TRBJ2-3 TRBV19 TGTGCCAGTAGTAACCGGGGCATCACAGATACGCAGTATTTT CASSNRGITDTQYF
NA many TRBJ2-7 TRBV11-2 TGTGCCAGCAGCTTAGATAATCCGGGCAGCGAGCAGTACTTC CASSLDNPGSEQYF
TRBD1 many TRBJ2-1 TRBV11-1 TGTGCCAGCAGCTGGGGACAGGGTGGGCAGTTCTTC CASSWGQGGQFF
NA many TRBJ1-1 TRBV11-1 TGTGCCAGCAGCTTTCATGGAGGAGGCTGGAAAGCTTTCTTT CASSFHGGGWKAFF
NA many TRBJ1-1 TRBV13 TGTGCCAGCAGCTTACCAGGGTCCTCTACACATGAAGCTTTCTTT CASSLPGSSTHEAFF
NA many TRBJ1-1 TRBV28 TGTGCCAGCAGTTATCCAACGGAGACTGAAGCTTTCTTT CASSYPTETEAFF
TRBD1 many TRBJ1-1 TRBV2 TGTGCCAGCAACGGACAGGGATCAGGAAGGGAAGCTTTCTTT CASNGQGSGREAFF
NA many TRBJ1-5 TRBV5-1 TGCGCCAGCAGCTTGGGTTGGGTTCAGCCCCAGCATTTT CASSLGWVQPQHF
NA many TRBJ2-5 TRBV12-3/TRBV12-4 TGTGCCAGCAGTCCCCTGCTAGAAGGGTCCGGTCGAGAGACCCAGTACTTC CASSPLLEGSGRETQYF
TRBD1 many TRBJ1-6 TRBV27 TGTGCCAGCAGTTGGGCCGGGACAGCCTCACCCCTCCACTTT CASSWAGTASPLHF
NA many TRBJ2-1 TRBV6-1 TGTGCCAGCAGTGAAGTGGGGGATGAGCAGTTCTTC CASSEVGDEQFF
TRBD1 few TRBJ2-7 TRBV5-1 TGCGCCAGCAGAGGTTCAGGACAGGGATCATACGAGCAGTACTTC CASRGSGQGSYEQYF
NA many TRBJ1-1 TRBV13 TGTGCCAGCAGCTTGACGGGACACTTGAACACTGAAGCTTTCTTT CASSLTGHLNTEAFF
NA many TRBJ1-1 TRBV5-1 TGCGCCAGCAGCTTGGGAAGAGTTGAAGCTTTCTTT CASSLGRVEAFF
NA many TRBJ2-7 TRBV27 TGTGCCAGCAGCCTTGGGGGGCCTGACTACGAGCAGTACTTC CASSLGGPDYEQYF
NA many TRBJ1-2 TRBV10-3 TGTGCCATCAGTTCATCCGACTATGGCTACACCTTC CAISSSDYGYTF
NA many TRBJ2-1 TRBV20-1 TGCAGTGCGGGCCCAACCCGGATTAGCTCCTACAATGAGCAGTTCTTC CSAGPTRISSYNEQFF
TRBD2 many TRBJ2-1 TRBV27 TGCCCACCCGGGACTAGCGGGAGGTACAATGAGCAGTTCTTC CPPGTSGRYNEQFF
TRBD2 NA TRBJ2-3 TRBV29-1 TGCAGCGCGGGAAGTCTAGCGGGAGCAGATACGCAGTATTTT CSAGSLAGADTQYF